A selection of T cell receptor beta chains follows, all from one sample in a study of blood T cell repertoires in COVID-19. Only in-frame clones appear in the TCRdb table, and some are missing; sequencing was by immunoSEQ multiplex PCR. This sample yields more than 95,000 clones, of which about 88% are seen a single time; 6.2% belongs to the top ten. The sample taken for sequencing was peripheral blood. Every receptor here comes from a human donor in a cohort sampled during active COVID-19. Each CDR3 is given with its conserved first and last residue. D genes are given only for firm matches. A row's size may be missing; if present it is once, few, many or a size class.

V,size,D,J,CDR3,DNA
TRBV7-9,NA,TRBD1,TRBJ1-1,CASSLGRGTGTDTEAFF,TGTGCCAGCAGCTTAGGAAGGGGGACAGGGACGGACACTGAAGCTTTCTTT
TRBV5-1,NA,TRBD2,TRBJ2-1,CASSWPSGTYNEQFF,TGCGCCAGCAGCTGGCCTAGCGGGACGTACAATGAGCAGTTCTTC
TRBV30,NA,NA,TRBJ1-2,CAWSVQGEAGWSYTF,TGTGCCTGGAGTGTACAGGGCGAGGCAGGGTGGAGCTACACCTTC
TRBV11-2,NA,TRBD1,TRBJ2-7,CASRLTRTGSYEQYF,TGTGCCAGCAGACTGACTCGGACAGGTTCCTACGAGCAGTACTTC
TRBV5-1,NA,TRBD1,TRBJ2-6,CASSLRGQGVSGANVLTF,TGCGCCAGCAGCTTGCGGGGACAGGGGGTTTCTGGGGCCAACGTCCTGACTTTC
TRBV19,NA,TRBD1,TRBJ2-3,CASSVRTGLTDTQYF,TGTGCCAGTAGTGTTAGGACAGGGTTGACAGATACGCAGTATTTT
TRBV12-3/TRBV12-4,NA,NA,TRBJ2-3,CASSLRGTDTQYF,TGTGCCAGCAGTTTACGGGGCACAGATACGCAGTATTTT
TRBV6-5,NA,TRBD1,TRBJ2-7,CASSRAPGGYEQYF,TGTGCCAGCAGTCGAGCACCAGGGGGCTACGAGCAGTACTTC
TRBV5-4,NA,TRBD2,TRBJ2-7,CASSLAAGDEQYF,TGTGCCAGCAGCTTGGCCGCGGGGGACGAGCAGTACTTC
TRBV11-2,NA,TRBD2,TRBJ2-1,CASSSRSSSGRSEQFF,TGTGCCAGCAGCTCTAGAAGTTCTAGCGGGAGATCTGAGCAGTTCTTC
TRBV7-4,few,NA,TRBJ2-7,CASSLGGGRSYEQYF,TGTGCCAGCAGCTTAGGCGGCGGCAGATCCTACGAGCAGTACTTC
TRBV28,NA,TRBD2,TRBJ2-3,CASSLLSLAGGLPDTQYF,TGTGCCAGCAGTTTGCTTTCTCTCGCGGGGGGCTTACCAGATACGCAGTATTTT
TRBV11-1,NA,NA,TRBJ2-1,CASRGEVFEQFF,TGTGCCAGCAGAGGGGAGGTGTTTGAGCAGTTCTTC
TRBV5-1,NA,NA,TRBJ2-4,CASSLGWQKNIQYF,TGCGCCAGCAGCTTGGGTTGGCAGAAAAACATTCAGTACTTC
TRBV28,NA,TRBD1,TRBJ2-7,CASSPTGTGWTHEQYF,TGTGCCAGCAGTCCAACCGGGACAGGGTGGACCCACGAGCAGTACTTC
TRBV11-2,once,TRBD1,TRBJ2-1,CASSPWTGPGGGNNEQFF,TGTGCCAGCAGCCCATGGACAGGCCCTGGTGGGGGTAACAATGAGCAGTTCTTC
TRBV7-9,NA,NA,TRBJ1-2,CASSLGGDNYGYTF,TGTGCCAGCAGCTTGGGAGGGGACAACTATGGCTACACCTTC
TRBV28,NA,TRBD2,TRBJ2-7,CASSLQAGTYEQYF,TGTGCCAGCAGTTTACAAGCGGGAACATACGAGCAGTACTTC
TRBV4-1,few,TRBD1,TRBJ2-7,CASSQDRQGGYEQYF,TGCGCCAGCAGCCAAGACCGACAGGGTGGCTACGAGCAGTACTTC
TRBV10-3,NA,TRBD1,TRBJ1-3,CAISESGGPNTIYF,TGTGCCATCAGTGAGTCAGGGGGCCCAAACACCATATATTTT
TRBV5-6,NA,TRBD1,TRBJ1-4,CASSSWSQGATNEKLFF,TGTGCCAGCAGCTCCTGGAGCCAGGGGGCAACTAATGAAAAACTGTTTTTT
TRBV7-9,NA,NA,TRBJ2-5,CASSLGSGQETQYF,TGTGCCAGCAGCTTAGGCTCGGGGCAAGAGACCCAGTACTTC